These 9 T cell receptor beta chains came from one sample sequenced in a study of cytomegalovirus exposure and HLA in healthy donors. The primer mix had 60 Vbeta and 13 Jbeta primers. Clones were read by immunoSEQ multiplex PCR, and TCRdb kept only the in-frame ones, dropping some. This sample has around 190,000 clones, with just under 75% found just once. Sequencing input: PBMCs. The receptors here all came from a woman aged 30 to 39 in good health and CMV-seropositive.

This chain links TRBV5-1 with TRBJ2-1; 9 nucleotides align to TRBD2. Germline CDR1 and CDR2: SGHRS and YFSETQ. The trim removed 3 bases at V and 1 base at J, leaving 2 bases unmatched. There are 15 residues in the CDR3. The CDR3 bases are TGCGCCAGCAGCTCGGGACTAGCTTCCTACAATGAGCAGTTCTTC. Translating gives CASSSGLASYNEQFF.

V and J are TRBV19 and TRBJ2-4, with D possibly matching TRBD1 (6 bases). There are 18 residues in the CDR3. The V end was cut by 6 bases, the J end by 0 bases, with 21 bases between. Germline V gene sequence: CDR1 LNHDA, CDR2 SQIVND (reference sequence). CDR3 DNA: TGTGCCAGTAGCGAACAGGGTTTAGGGGCACTAGCCAAAAACATTCAGTACTTC. Translation: CASSEQGLGALAKNIQYF.

As for this clone: Germline is not matched at one junction end, which may reflect a read error. Other DNA sequences in this specimen translate into the identical CDR3. V gene TRBV15 combines with J gene TRBJ2-7; 9 nucleotides match TRBD1. CDR3 length: 16 residues. Germline CDR1 and CDR2: LNHNV and YYDKDF (reference sequence). The CDR3 spells CATSRRHGQGQYEQYF. As DNA, the CDR3 is TGCGCCACCAGCAGGCGCCACGGACAGGGGCAGTACGAGCAGTACTTC. The full variable domain, with the rest looked up from reference TRBV15 and TRBJ2-7, is DAMVIQNPRYQVTQFGKPVTLSCSQTLNHNVMYWYQQKSSQAPKLLFHYYDKDFNNEADTPDNFQSRRPNTSFCFLDIRSPGLGDTAMYLCATSRRHGQGQYEQYFGPGTRLTVT.

The chain recombines TRBV5-4 with TRBJ1-3; 8 nucleotides agree with TRBD1. The V and J ends lost 3 bases and 4 bases, in that order; junction bases with no gene match: 9. CDR1 and CDR2 from the germline V gene are SGHNT and YYREEE (reference sequence). This CDR3 region has 16 residues. DNA for the CDR3: TGTGCCAGCAGCTCCCACGGACAGGGCCGAGGAAACACCATATATTTT. Residues: CASSSHGQGRGNTIYF.

J is TRBJ2-5 and V is TRBV4-1; no reliable D call. The CDR3 is 14 amino acids. Germline-derived CDR1 and CDR2 are MGHRA and YSYEKL. V was shortened by 0 bases and J by 2 bases, with 7 bases between the two germline ends. In nucleotides, the CDR3 is TGCGCCAGCAGCCAAGATCCAGGACAAGAGACCCAGTACTTC. Translating it yields CASSQDPGQETQYF.

On this clone itself: Other DNA sequences of this sample code for an identical CDR3. V is TRBV5-1 and J is TRBJ2-1; D might be TRBD2 (5 bases). Germline CDR1 reads SGHRS; CDR2 reads YFSETQ. The CDR3 totals 15 residues. The V and J ends lost 1 base and 0 bases respectively, with 8 bases between them. The CDR3 sequence is CASSLSGSSYNEQFF. The CDR3 DNA reads as TGCGCCAGCAGCTTGAGCGGATCCTCCTACAATGAGCAGTTCTTC.

As for this clone: One junction end disagrees with the germline gene, perhaps due to a read error. Here the CDR3 reads CASSENPQGLGEDTRYF. The CDR3 nucleotides read TGTGCCAGCAGTGAAAATCCTCAAGGACTAGGGGAGGATACGCGGTATTTT. This chain connects TRBV2 to TRBJ2-3, with TRBD2 matching 7 bases. Germline CDR1 SNHLY, CDR2 FYNNEI. The length of the CDR3 is 17 residues. Complete variable domain (other parts from reference TRBV2 and TRBJ2-3): EPEVTQTPSHQVTQMGQEVILRCVPISNHLYFYWYRQILGQKVEFLVSFYNNEISEKSEIFDDQFSVERPDGSNFTLKIRSTKLEDSAMYFCASSENPQGLGEDTRYFGPGTRLTVL.

The chain carries TRBV18 and TRBJ1-5; no clear D gene. Germline assignment: CDR1 KGHSH and CDR2 LQKENI. V gave up 0 bases and J gave up 2 bases, with 8 bases separating them. The CDR3 runs to 15 residues. CDR3 region: CASSPPEGRNQPQHF. In DNA form, the CDR3 reads TGTGCCAGCTCACCACCGGAGGGCCGCAATCAGCCCCAGCATTTT. Using reference TRBV18 and TRBJ1-5 for the parts outside the CDR3, the full variable domain is NAGVMQNPRHLVRRRGQEARLRCSPMKGHSHVYWYRQLPEEGLKFMVYLQKENIIDESGMPKERFSAEFPKEGPSILRIQQVVRGDSAAYFCASSPPEGRNQPQHFGDGTRLSIL.

Only one count was recorded for this clone. The chain is built from TRBV7-9 and TRBJ2-3; TRBD1 might be the D (8 bases). CDR1 is SEHNR, CDR2 FQNEAQ, per germline (reference sequence). V shed 4 bases and J shed 4 bases, with 18 bases lying between them. The CDR3 totals 16 residues. CDR3 protein: CASSSEQGGEADTQYF. CDR3 sequence (DNA): TGTGCCAGCAGCTCAGAACAGGGGGGGGAGGCAGATACGCAGTATTTT. Variable domain in full (rest from reference TRBV7-9 and TRBJ2-3): DTGVSQNPRHKITKRGQNVTFRCDPISEHNRLYWYRQTLGQGPEFLTYFQNEAQLEKSRLLSDRFSAERPKGSFSTLEIQRTEQGDSAMYLCASSSEQGGEADTQYFGPGTRLTVL.